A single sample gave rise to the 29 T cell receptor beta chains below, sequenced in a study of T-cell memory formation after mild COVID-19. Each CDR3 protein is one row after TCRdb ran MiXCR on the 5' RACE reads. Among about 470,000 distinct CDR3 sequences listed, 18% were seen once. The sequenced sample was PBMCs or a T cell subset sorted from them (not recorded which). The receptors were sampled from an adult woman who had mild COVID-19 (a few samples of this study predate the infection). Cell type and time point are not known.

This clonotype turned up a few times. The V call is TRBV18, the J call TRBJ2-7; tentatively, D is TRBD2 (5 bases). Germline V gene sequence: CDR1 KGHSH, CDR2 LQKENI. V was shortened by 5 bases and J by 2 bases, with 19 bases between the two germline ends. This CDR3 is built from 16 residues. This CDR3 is CASSSNTGIRAYEQYF. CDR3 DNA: TGTGCCAGCTCATCAAACACCGGGATAAGGGCCTACGAGCAGTACTTC. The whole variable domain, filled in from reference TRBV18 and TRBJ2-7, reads NAGVMQNPRHLVRRRGQEARLRCSPMKGHSHVYWYRQLPEEGLKFMVYLQKENIIDESGMPKERFSAEFPKEGPSILRIQQVVRGDSAAYFCASSSNTGIRAYEQYFGPGTRLTVT.

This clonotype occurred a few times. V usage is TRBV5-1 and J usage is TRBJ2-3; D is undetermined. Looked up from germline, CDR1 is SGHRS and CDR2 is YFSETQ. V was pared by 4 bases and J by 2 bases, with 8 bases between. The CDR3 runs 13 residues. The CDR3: CASSVGHTDTQYF. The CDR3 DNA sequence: TGCGCCAGCAGCGTAGGGCACACAGATACGCAGTATTTT.

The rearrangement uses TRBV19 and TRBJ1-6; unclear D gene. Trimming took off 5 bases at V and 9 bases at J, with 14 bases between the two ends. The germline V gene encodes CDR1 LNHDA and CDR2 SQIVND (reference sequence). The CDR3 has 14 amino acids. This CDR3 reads CASSVRVEASPLHF. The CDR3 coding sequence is TGTGCCAGTAGTGTCCGGGTAGAGGCTTCACCCCTCCACTTT.

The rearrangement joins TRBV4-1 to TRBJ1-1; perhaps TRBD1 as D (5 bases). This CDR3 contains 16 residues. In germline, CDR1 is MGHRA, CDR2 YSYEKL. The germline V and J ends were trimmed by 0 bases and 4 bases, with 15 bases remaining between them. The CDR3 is CASSQDPGGVGTEAFF. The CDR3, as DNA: TGCGCCAGCAGCCAAGATCCTGGGGGGGTGGGCACTGAAGCTTTCTTT.

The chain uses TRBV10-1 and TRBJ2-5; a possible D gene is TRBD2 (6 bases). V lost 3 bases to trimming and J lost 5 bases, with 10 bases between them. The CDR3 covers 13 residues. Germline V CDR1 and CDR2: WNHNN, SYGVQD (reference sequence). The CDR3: CASSDAGGETQYF. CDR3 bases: TGCGCCAGCAGTGACGCTGGGGGGGAGACCCAGTACTTC.

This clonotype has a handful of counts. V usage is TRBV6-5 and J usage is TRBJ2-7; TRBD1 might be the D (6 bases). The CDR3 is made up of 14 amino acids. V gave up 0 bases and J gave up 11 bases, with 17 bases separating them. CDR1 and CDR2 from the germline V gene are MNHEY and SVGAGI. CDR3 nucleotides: TGTGCCAGCAGTTACTCGAAAGGGACATCCCAGGAGTACTTC. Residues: CASSYSKGTSQEYF.

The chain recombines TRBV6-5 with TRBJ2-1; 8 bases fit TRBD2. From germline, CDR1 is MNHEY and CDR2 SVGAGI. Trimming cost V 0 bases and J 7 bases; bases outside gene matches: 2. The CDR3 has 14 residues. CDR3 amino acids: CASSYSPGGNEQFF. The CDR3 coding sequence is TGTGCCAGCAGTTACTCCCCGGGGGGGAATGAGCAGTTCTTC.

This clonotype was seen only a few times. Here the CDR3 reads CASSLDKDNSPLHF. The CDR3 region has the DNA TGTGCCAGCAGCCTTGACAAGGATAATTCACCCCTCCACTTT. This chain joins TRBV7-6 and TRBJ1-6; D is unclear. Between the trimmed V and J ends, which lost 5 bases and 5 bases, there was a span of 10 bases. CDR3 length equals 14 residues. Germline lookup yields CDR1 SGHVS and CDR2 FNYEAQ.

The CDR3 nucleotides are TGTGCCACCAGCAGACGATGGACTAGCGGCAGCACAGATACGCAGTATTTT. The encoded protein is CATSRRWTSGSTDTQYF. The genes are TRBV15 and TRBJ2-3; 10 bases map to TRBD2. Trimming at V came to 2 bases and at J to 0 bases, leaving 5 bases not matched to a gene. The CDR3 covers 17 residues. The germline V gene has CDR1 LNHNV and CDR2 YYDKDF (reference sequence).

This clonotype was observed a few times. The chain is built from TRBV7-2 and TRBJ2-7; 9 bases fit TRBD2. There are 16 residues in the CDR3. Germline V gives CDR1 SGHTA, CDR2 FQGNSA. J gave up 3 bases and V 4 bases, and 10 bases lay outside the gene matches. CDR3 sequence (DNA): TGTGCCAGCAGCTCCCACGCCGGGACTAGCTACTACGAGCAGTACTTC. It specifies CASSSHAGTSYYEQYF.

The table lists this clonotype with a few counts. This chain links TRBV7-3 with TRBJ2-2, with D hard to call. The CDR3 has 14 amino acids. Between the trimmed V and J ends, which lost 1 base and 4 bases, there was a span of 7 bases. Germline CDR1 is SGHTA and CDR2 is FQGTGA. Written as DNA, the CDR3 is TGTGCCAGCAGCTTAAGTCTTATCACCGGGGAGCTGTTTTTT. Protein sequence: CASSLSLITGELFF. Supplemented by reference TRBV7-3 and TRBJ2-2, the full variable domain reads GAGVSQTPSNKVTEKGKYVELRCDPISGHTALYWYRQSLGQGPEFLIYFQGTGAADDSGLPNDRFFAVRPEGSVSTLKIQRTERGDSAVYLCASSLSLITGELFFGEGSRLTVL.

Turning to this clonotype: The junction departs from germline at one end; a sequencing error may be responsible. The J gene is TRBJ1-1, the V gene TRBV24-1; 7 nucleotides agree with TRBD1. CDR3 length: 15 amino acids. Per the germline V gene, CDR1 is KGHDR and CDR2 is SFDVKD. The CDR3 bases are TGTGCCACTAGTGGGACAGCAGACGCGAACACTGAAGCTTTCTTT. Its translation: CATSGTADANTEAFF.

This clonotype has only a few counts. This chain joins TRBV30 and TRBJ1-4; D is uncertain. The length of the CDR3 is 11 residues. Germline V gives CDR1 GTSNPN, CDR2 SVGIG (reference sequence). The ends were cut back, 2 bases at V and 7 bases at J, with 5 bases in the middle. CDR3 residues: CAWSIREKLFF. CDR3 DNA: TGTGCCTGGAGTATTCGTGAAAAACTGTTTTTT.

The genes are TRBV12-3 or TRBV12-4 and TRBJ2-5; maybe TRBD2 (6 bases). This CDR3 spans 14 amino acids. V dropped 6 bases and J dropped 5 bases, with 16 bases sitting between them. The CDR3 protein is CASSNAGWGETQYF. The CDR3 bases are TGTGCCAGCAGCAACGCGGGGTGGGGGGAGACCCAGTACTTC.

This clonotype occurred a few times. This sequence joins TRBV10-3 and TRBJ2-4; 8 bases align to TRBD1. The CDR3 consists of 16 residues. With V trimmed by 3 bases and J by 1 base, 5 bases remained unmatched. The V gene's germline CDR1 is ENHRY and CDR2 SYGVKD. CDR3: CAISDSTGGAKNIQYF. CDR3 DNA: TGTGCCATCAGTGATTCCACAGGGGGTGCCAAAAACATTCAGTACTTC.

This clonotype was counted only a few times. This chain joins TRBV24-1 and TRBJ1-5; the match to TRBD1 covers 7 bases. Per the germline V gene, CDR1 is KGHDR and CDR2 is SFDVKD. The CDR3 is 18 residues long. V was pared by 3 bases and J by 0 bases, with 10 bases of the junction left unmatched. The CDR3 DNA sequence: TGTGCCACCAGTGATCACAGGGGCCTGGGCTATAGCAATCAGCCCCAGCATTTT. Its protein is CATSDHRGLGYSNQPQHF.

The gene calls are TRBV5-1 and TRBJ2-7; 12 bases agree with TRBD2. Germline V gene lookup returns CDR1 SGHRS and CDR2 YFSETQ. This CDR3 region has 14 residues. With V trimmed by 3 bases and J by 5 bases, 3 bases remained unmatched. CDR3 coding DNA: TGCGCCAGCAGCTCTCTAGCGGGGGGGGACGAGCAGTACTTC. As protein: CASSSLAGGDEQYF.

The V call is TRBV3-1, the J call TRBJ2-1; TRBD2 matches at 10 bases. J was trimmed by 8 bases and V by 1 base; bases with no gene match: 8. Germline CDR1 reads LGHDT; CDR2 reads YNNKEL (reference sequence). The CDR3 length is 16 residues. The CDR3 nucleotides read TGTGCCAGCAGCCAAGGGGGTCTAGCGGGAGTCTATGAGCAGTTCTTC. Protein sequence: CASSQGGLAGVYEQFF.

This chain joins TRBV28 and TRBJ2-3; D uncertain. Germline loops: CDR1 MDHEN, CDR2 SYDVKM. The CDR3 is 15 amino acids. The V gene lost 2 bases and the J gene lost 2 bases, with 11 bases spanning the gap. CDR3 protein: CASSLTAVSTDTQYF. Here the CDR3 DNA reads TGTGCCAGCAGTTTAACAGCAGTATCCACAGATACGCAGTATTTT.

Here the CDR3 DNA reads TGTGCCAGCAGTTTAACCCCAGGGGCTAACTATGGCTACACCTTC. This sequence encodes CASSLTPGANYGYTF. The J gene is TRBJ1-2, the V gene TRBV27; TRBD1 might be the D (6 bases). This CDR3 is built from 15 residues. Germline lookup yields CDR1 MNHEY and CDR2 SMNVEV (reference sequence). The V and J ends lost 2 bases and 0 bases respectively, with 10 bases between them.

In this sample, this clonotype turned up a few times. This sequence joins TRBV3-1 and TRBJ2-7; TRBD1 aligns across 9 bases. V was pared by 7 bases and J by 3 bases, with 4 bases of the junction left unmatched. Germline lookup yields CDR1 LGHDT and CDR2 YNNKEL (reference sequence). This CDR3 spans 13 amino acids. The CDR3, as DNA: TGTGCCAGCAAGACAGGGGGTCGCTACGAGCAGTACTTC. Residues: CASKTGGRYEQYF.

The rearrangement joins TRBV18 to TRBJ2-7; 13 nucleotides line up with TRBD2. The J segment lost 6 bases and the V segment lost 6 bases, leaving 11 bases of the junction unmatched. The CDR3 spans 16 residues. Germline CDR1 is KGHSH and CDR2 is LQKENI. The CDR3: CASSPGLAGVVTEQYF. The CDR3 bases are TGTGCCAGCTCTCCAGGACTAGCGGGAGTTGTAACCGAGCAGTACTTC.

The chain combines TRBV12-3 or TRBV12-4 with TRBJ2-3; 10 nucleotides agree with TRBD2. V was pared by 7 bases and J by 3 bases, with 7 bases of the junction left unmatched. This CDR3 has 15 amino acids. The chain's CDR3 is CASTTSGTLTDTQYF. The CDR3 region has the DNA TGTGCCAGCACTACTAGCGGGACACTAACAGATACGCAGTATTTT.

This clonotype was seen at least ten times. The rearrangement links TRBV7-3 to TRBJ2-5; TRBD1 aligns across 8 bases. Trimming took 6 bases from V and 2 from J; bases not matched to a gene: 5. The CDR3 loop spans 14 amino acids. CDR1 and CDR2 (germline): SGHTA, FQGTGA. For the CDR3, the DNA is TGTGCCAGCAGTGCAGGACAGGGACAAGAGACCCAGTACTTC. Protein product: CASSAGQGQETQYF.

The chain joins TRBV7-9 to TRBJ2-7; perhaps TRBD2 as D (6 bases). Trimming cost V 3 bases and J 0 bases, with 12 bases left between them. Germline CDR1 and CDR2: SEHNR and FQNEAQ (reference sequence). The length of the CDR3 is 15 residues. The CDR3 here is CASSFAGRNSYEQYF. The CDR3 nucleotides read TGTGCCAGCAGCTTTGCGGGACGGAACTCCTACGAGCAGTACTTC. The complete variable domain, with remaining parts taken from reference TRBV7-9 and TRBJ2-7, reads DTGVSQNPRHKITKRGQNVTFRCDPISEHNRLYWYRQTLGQGPEFLTYFQNEAQLEKSRLLSDRFSAERPKGSFSTLEIQRTEQGDSAMYLCASSFAGRNSYEQYFGPGTRLTVT.

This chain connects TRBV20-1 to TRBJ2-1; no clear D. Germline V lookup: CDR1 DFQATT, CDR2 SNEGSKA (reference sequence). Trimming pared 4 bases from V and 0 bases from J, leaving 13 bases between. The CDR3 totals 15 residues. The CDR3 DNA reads TGCAGTGCTACCCTTGGTGTTAGCTCCTACAATGAGCAGTTCTTC. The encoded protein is CSATLGVSSYNEQFF.

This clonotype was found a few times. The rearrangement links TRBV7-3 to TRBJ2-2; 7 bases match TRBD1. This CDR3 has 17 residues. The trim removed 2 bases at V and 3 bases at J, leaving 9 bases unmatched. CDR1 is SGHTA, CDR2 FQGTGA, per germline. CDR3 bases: TGTGCCAGCAGCTTATCCGGGGCAGGGGGAGACACCGGGGAGCTGTTTTTT. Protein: CASSLSGAGGDTGELFF.

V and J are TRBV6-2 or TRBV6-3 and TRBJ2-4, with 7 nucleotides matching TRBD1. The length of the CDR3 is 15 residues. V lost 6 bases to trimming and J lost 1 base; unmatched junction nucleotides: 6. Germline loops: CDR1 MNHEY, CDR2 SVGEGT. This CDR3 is CASSSPGQAKNIQYF. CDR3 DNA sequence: TGTGCCAGCAGCAGCCCGGGACAGGCCAAAAACATTCAGTACTTC.

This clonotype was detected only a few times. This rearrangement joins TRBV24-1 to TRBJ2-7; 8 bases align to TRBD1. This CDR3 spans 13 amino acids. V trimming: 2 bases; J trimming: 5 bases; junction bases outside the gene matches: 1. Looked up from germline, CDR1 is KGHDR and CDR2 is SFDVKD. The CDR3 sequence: CATSDSGGNEQYF. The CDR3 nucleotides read TGTGCCACCAGTGATTCAGGGGGCAACGAGCAGTACTTC.